These T cell receptor beta chains were read from a single sample in a study of CD8+CD57+ T cells in acquired aplastic anemia. Each CDR3 protein is one row after TCRdb ran MiXCR on the reads. The sample lists hundreds of thousands of distinct CDR3 sequences, around 72% occurring once. The source material was sorted CD4+, CD8+, or CD8+CD57+ T cells (not recorded which) from PBMCs. These TCRs come from a human donor in good health, serving as a control. Both conserved end residues are part of each CDR3. D genes are given only for firm matches. The size of a clone is reported for some rows only, either as once, few or many, or as a class for expanded clones.

cdr3_nt | cdr3_aa | d_call | j_call | clone_size | v_call
TGTGCCAGCAGCCAGATTGACAGGGGGCAAGAGACCCAGTACTTC | CASSQIDRGQETQYF | TRBD1 | TRBJ2-5 | . | TRBV3-1
TGTGCCACCGGCACAGCAGCCGGCCGGGACACGCGTCAGCCCCAGCATTTT | CATGTAAGRDTRQPQHF | . | TRBJ1-5 | once | TRBV15
TGTGCCATCAGTGAAAACGACAGTTATAATGAAAAACTGTTTTTT | CAISENDSYNEKLFF | . | TRBJ1-4 | . | TRBV10-3
TGTGCCAGCAGCCGCTCGGTTTCATCATCTCGCACAGATACGCAGTATTTT | CASSRSVSSSRTDTQYF | . | TRBJ2-3 | many | TRBV14
TGTGCCAGCAGGGACCCTTCCTACGAGCAGTACTTC | CASRDPSYEQYF | . | TRBJ2-7 | . | TRBV11-2
TGCAGTGCTCTGACTGGACAGGTGAACACTGAAGCTTTCTTT | CSALTGQVNTEAFF | TRBD1 | TRBJ1-1 | few | TRBV20-1
TGTGCCAGCAGCTTGGGACAGAGGATGGATGGCTACACCTTC | CASSLGQRMDGYTF | TRBD1 | TRBJ1-2 | few | TRBV7-9
TGTGCCACCTCGGGGGGTGGTGAAGCTTTCTTT | CATSGGGEAFF | . | TRBJ1-1 | . | TRBV12-3/TRBV12-4
TGTGCCATCAGTATTACGAGCGGCATCTCCGACGAGCAGTACTTC | CAISITSGISDEQYF | . | TRBJ2-7 | . | TRBV10-3
TGTGCCAGCAGCTTAGGGGGTACTCAGCCCCAGCAGTACTTC | CASSLGGTQPQQYF | . | TRBJ2-7 | few | TRBV7-2
TGTGCCAGCAGTGAAGTCGGGACACTCGGAAAAGCTTTCTTT | CASSEVGTLGKAFF | . | TRBJ1-1 | . | TRBV25-1
TGCAGCGTTGAAACCGGGACAGGGGGCACCTACAATGAGCAGTTCTTC | CSVETGTGGTYNEQFF | TRBD1 | TRBJ2-1 | . | TRBV29-1
TGTGCCAGCAGCGGCGACGGGACAGATAAGCAGTATTTC | CASSGDGTDKQYF | TRBD1 | TRBJ2-3 | . | TRBV7-3
TGTGCCAGCAGCTTAGCGCCGGGACAGGGGATGGGTAACACCATATATTTT | CASSLAPGQGMGNTIYF | TRBD1 | TRBJ1-3 | many | TRBV7-2
TGCGCCAGCAGAGAACAGGGGGCGCTTAACTATGGCTACACCTTC | CASREQGALNYGYTF | TRBD1 | TRBJ1-2 | many | TRBV5-1
TGTGCCATCAGTGACCCACTCACAGGGTTAACTGATGGCTACACCTTC | CAISDPLTGLTDGYTF | . | TRBJ1-2 | . | TRBV10-3
TGCAGCGTCCCCCCGGCTAGCGGGGGTCACTATGAGCAGTTCTTC | CSVPPASGGHYEQFF | TRBD2 | TRBJ2-1 | . | TRBV29-1
TGTGCCAGCAGCTCTCGGCGGGGGCGGATGGACTACGAGCAGTACTTC | CASSSRRGRMDYEQYF | . | TRBJ2-7 | . | TRBV7-8